A single sample is the source of the 27 T cell receptor beta chains below, sequenced in a study of monozygotic twins with inflammatory bowel disease. Reanalyzing the 5' RACE reads, TCRdb keeps one entry per CDR3 protein, without DNA. Its listing shows about 160,000 distinct CDR3 sequences. Source material: blood. Every receptor here comes from a human donor with ulcerative colitis or Crohn's disease, or a healthy co-twin of an affected twin (not recorded which).

CDR3: CASSSTRRDQETQYF. This rearrangement joins TRBV28 to TRBJ2-5. In germline, CDR1 is MDHEN, CDR2 SYDVKM. The CDR3 consists of 15 residues.

This chain uses TRBV11-1 with TRBJ2-1; TCRdb indicates TRBD1, and absent DNA this call remains unverified. This CDR3 is built from 19 residues. CDR1 and CDR2 (germline): SGHAT, FQDESV (reference sequence). CDR3 region: CASSFTPGARGPTYNEQFF. The full variable domain, completed using reference TRBV11-1 and TRBJ2-1, is EAEVAQSPRYKITEKSQAVAFWCDPISGHATLYWYRQILGQGPELLVQFQDESVVDDSQLPKDRFSAERLKGVDSTLKIQPAELGDSAMYLCASSFTPGARGPTYNEQFFGPGTRLTVL.

The chain employs TRBV7-2 and TRBJ2-1; TCRdb calls TRBD2, which cannot be checked without DNA. The CDR3 is 14 residues long. CDR1 SGHTA and CDR2 FQGNSA come from the germline V gene. This CDR3 is CASSLTSRYNEQFF.

The chain is built from TRBV7-6 and TRBJ2-1; TCRdb's D call, TRBD1, is unchecked because there is no DNA. Germline loops: CDR1 SGHVS, CDR2 FNYEAQ. This CDR3 contains 15 residues. This CDR3 is CASSPRDTLYNEQFF.

The chain is built from TRBV6-5 and TRBJ2-7; the TCRdb D gene call, TRBD2, has no DNA to confirm it. Germline CDR1 reads MNHEY; CDR2 reads SVGAGI. There are 18 residues in the CDR3. CDR3: CASSPLSGGPADSYEQYF.

The chain uses TRBV7-2 and TRBJ2-3. Germline V gene data show CDR1 as SGHTA and CDR2 as FQGNSA. The CDR3 runs to 17 residues. CDR3 protein: CASSLEASRLSTDTQYF. The full variable domain, its missing parts supplied by reference TRBV7-2 and TRBJ2-3, is GAGVSQSPSNKVTEKGKDVELRCDPISGHTALYWYRQSLGQGLEFLIYFQGNSAPDKSGLPSDRFSAERTGGSVSTLTIQRTQQEDSAVYLCASSLEASRLSTDTQYFGPGTRLTVL.

The chain uses TRBV6-2 or TRBV6-3 and TRBJ2-7. The CDR3 has 13 residues. The V gene's germline CDR1 is MNHEY and CDR2 SVGEGT. The CDR3 is CASSHDRSYEQYF.

The rearrangement links TRBV20-1 to TRBJ2-1; TCRdb lists TRBD2, though no DNA is available to test this call. CDR1 is DFQATT, CDR2 SNEGSKA, per germline (reference sequence). The CDR3 is made up of 14 amino acids. This chain's CDR3 is CSARGVLAGGEQFF.

CDR3 sequence reads: CASLNRRSSYEQYF. The chain is built from TRBV28 and TRBJ2-7. The germline CDR1 and CDR2 sequences are MDHEN and SYDVKM. There are 14 residues in the CDR3.

This chain uses TRBV12-3 or TRBV12-4 with TRBJ2-2; without DNA, the TCRdb call of TRBD2 cannot be checked. CDR3 length equals 13 residues. CDR3 sequence reads: CASRDYNTGELFF.

This chain joins TRBV5-1 and TRBJ2-3; lacking DNA, the TRBD2 call made by TCRdb goes unchecked. The germline V gene encodes CDR1 SGHRS and CDR2 YFSETQ. This CDR3 spans 17 amino acids. The CDR3 protein is CASSSGLAGAGADTQYF.

The chain joins TRBV15 to TRBJ2-3; the D call from TCRdb, TRBD1, cannot be confirmed without DNA. Germline CDR1 LNHNV, CDR2 YYDKDF (reference sequence). CDR3 length: 17 amino acids. The CDR3 spells CATSRDRGRISTDTQYF.

The chain is built from TRBV11-3 and TRBJ1-1. Germline CDR1 is SGHNT and CDR2 is YENEEA. This CDR3 comprises 13 residues. The CDR3 loop reads CASSSHMNTEAFF.

V and J are TRBV4-3 and TRBJ2-1; TCRdb's D call, TRBD1, is unchecked because there is no DNA. Germline V gives CDR1 LGHNA, CDR2 YSLEER. This CDR3 comprises 13 residues. CDR3: CASSPDRVTEQFF.

V gene TRBV12-3 or TRBV12-4 combines with J gene TRBJ2-1; no DNA is available, so the TRBD2 call from TCRdb remains unchecked. CDR3 size: 16 residues. The chain's CDR3 is CASRRTSGRSYNEQFF.

The CDR3 here is CSVTESKGRLNEQFF. The chain employs TRBV29-1 and TRBJ2-1; the D gene TCRdb calls, TRBD2, cannot be checked with no DNA. The CDR3 contains 15 residues. The V gene's germline CDR1 is SQVTM and CDR2 ANQGSEA.

The V call is TRBV28, the J call TRBJ2-7; TCRdb's D call, TRBD1, is unchecked because there is no DNA. The CDR3 extends over 12 amino acids. CDR1 is MDHEN, CDR2 SYDVKM, per germline. CDR3 loop: CASNGQGYEQYF.

The chain recombines TRBV9 with TRBJ2-5. CDR3 length: 13 residues. Germline V lookup: CDR1 SGDLS, CDR2 YYNGEE. The chain's CDR3 is CASSVSGWETQYF.

This rearrangement joins TRBV6-1 to TRBJ2-1; TCRdb selects TRBD2, and the lack of DNA leaves this call unchecked. This CDR3 has 16 amino acids. CDR1 is MNHNS, CDR2 SASEGT, per germline. CDR3: CASSVRGTSGYNEQFF.

This chain connects TRBV5-1 to TRBJ2-3. CDR3 size: 14 residues. In germline, CDR1 is SGHRS, CDR2 YFSETQ. CDR3: CASSRLGDTDTQYF.

This chain connects TRBV18 to TRBJ2-1; TCRdb returns TRBD2, unconfirmable since there is no DNA. The CDR3 has 15 amino acids. Germline assignment: CDR1 KGHSH and CDR2 LQKENI. The CDR3 sequence: CASSPVAGGPNEQFF.

The CDR3 loop reads CASSRGTLNEQFF. V usage is TRBV11-3 and J usage is TRBJ2-1; the TCRdb call, TRBD2, lacks DNA for checking. The CDR3 spans 13 residues. Germline CDR1 reads SGHNT; CDR2 reads YENEEA.

V is TRBV9 and J is TRBJ2-1; checking the TCRdb D call of TRBD2 is not possible without DNA. This CDR3 has 18 residues. Germline assignment: CDR1 SGDLS and CDR2 YYNGEE. CDR3 protein: CASSFGTSGTGGYNEQFF.

The chain combines TRBV3-1 with TRBJ2-3; TCRdb gives TRBD2 as the D gene, but with no DNA this cannot be confirmed. In germline, CDR1 is LGHDT, CDR2 YNNKEL (reference sequence). The CDR3 is 12 amino acids. The CDR3 loop is CASSQVRATQYF.

The chain has TRBV6-2 or TRBV6-3 and TRBJ2-7; checking the TCRdb D call of TRBD2 is not possible without DNA. The CDR3 extends over 17 amino acids. Germline values: CDR1 MNHEY, CDR2 SVGEGT. The CDR3 sequence is CASSLWTSGSGSYEQYF.

The chain is built from TRBV5-5 and TRBJ2-5; the TCRdb call, TRBD1, lacks DNA for checking. Germline lookup yields CDR1 SGHKS and CDR2 YYEKEE (reference sequence). The CDR3 has 14 amino acids. The CDR3: CASSSGRGKETQYF.

The V gene is TRBV7-9, the J gene TRBJ1-5; the TCRdb call, TRBD1, lacks DNA for checking. CDR3 length: 15 residues. Germline V gene sequence: CDR1 SEHNR, CDR2 FQNEAQ (reference sequence). The CDR3 sequence: CASSLVGDRYQPQHF.